This entry lists 32 T cell receptor beta chains sequenced from one sample in a study of blood T cell repertoires in COVID-19. Only in-frame clones appear in the TCRdb table, and some are missing; sequencing was by immunoSEQ multiplex PCR. The repertoire holds fewer than 60,000 clones, with 90% as singletons. Sequenced: peripheral blood. The receptors were gathered from a human donor in a cohort sampled during active COVID-19.

This rearrangement joins TRBV3-1 (or the pseudogene TRBV3-2) to TRBJ2-7, with D hard to call. The length of the CDR3 is 12 residues. Germline lookup yields CDR1 LGHDT and CDR2 YNNKEL (reference sequence). The V and J ends lost 1 base and 5 bases respectively, with 6 bases between them. In nucleotides, the CDR3 is TGTGCCAGCAGCCAAGTCGCGGACGAGCAGTACTTC. Encoded protein: CASSQVADEQYF.

CDR3 amino acids: CASSDGGSYEQYF. The CDR3 nucleotides read TGTGCCAGCTCTGACGGCGGCTCCTACGAGCAGTACTTC. The genes are TRBV18 and TRBJ2-7; no reliable D call. The CDR3 extends over 13 amino acids. CDR1 is KGHSH, CDR2 LQKENI, per germline. Trimming took off 6 bases at V and 0 bases at J, with 9 bases between the two ends.

This chain joins TRBV5-1 and TRBJ1-6; TRBD1 agrees at 10 bases. Germline values: CDR1 SGHRS, CDR2 YFSETQ. With V trimmed by 6 bases and J by 8 bases, 11 bases remained unmatched. The CDR3 covers 16 residues. CDR3 in DNA: TGCGCCAGCACCTTCGGCTTGGACAGGGGGGATTCACCCCTCCACTTT. Translated: CASTFGLDRGDSPLHF.

This sequence joins TRBV3-1 (or the pseudogene TRBV3-2) and TRBJ1-5; TRBD1 is a possible D gene (5 bases). V lost 4 bases to trimming and J lost 0 bases, with 10 bases between them. CDR1 and CDR2 (germline): LGHDT, YNNKEL (reference sequence). This CDR3 spans 15 amino acids. In DNA, the CDR3 is TGTGCCAGCAGCCCCCAAGGGGATAGCAATCAGCCCCAGCATTTT. Translation gives CASSPQGDSNQPQHF.

CDR3 in DNA: TGTGCCAGCAGCTCGTTCGGGACAGGGACTTTGAGACAGCCCCAGCATTTT. Its protein is CASSSFGTGTLRQPQHF. J is TRBJ1-5 and V is TRBV7-2; TRBD1 aligns across 9 bases. With V trimmed by 4 bases and J by 7 bases, 14 bases remained unmatched. CDR3 length: 17 amino acids. Germline-derived CDR1 and CDR2 are SGHTA and FQGNSA.

The chain links TRBV7-8 to TRBJ2-6; D not certain. The V and J ends lost 2 bases and 0 bases respectively, with 14 bases between them. Germline CDR1 is SGHVS and CDR2 is FQNEAQ. The CDR3 is 18 residues long. The CDR3 sequence: CASSLIRFPTSGANVLTF. The DNA of the CDR3 is TGTGCCAGCAGCTTAATCAGATTTCCAACCTCTGGGGCCAACGTCCTGACTTTC.

Regarding this clone: Other DNA variants within this sample encode the same CDR3. The gene calls are TRBV6-6 and TRBJ2-7, with a possible D match to TRBD2 (5 bases). Germline V gives CDR1 MNHNY, CDR2 SVGAGI (reference sequence). V lost 5 bases to trimming and J lost 0 bases, with 5 bases between them. The CDR3 is 12 residues long. The CDR3 protein is CASSGSSYEQYV. CDR3 coding DNA: TGTGCCAGCAGTGGGAGCTCCTACGAGCAGTACGTC.

This chain links TRBV7-9 with TRBJ1-2; 7 bases line up with TRBD1. CDR1 and CDR2 (germline): SEHNR, FQNEAQ (reference sequence). This CDR3 spans 15 amino acids. J gave up 7 bases and V 2 bases, and 10 bases lay outside the gene matches. In DNA, the CDR3 is TGTGCCAGCAGCTTACGAGACAGGGATTGGGCTGGCTACACCTTC. Translation: CASSLRDRDWAGYTF.

This clone was counted between two and nine times. The chain couples TRBV18 to TRBJ2-7, with D possibly being TRBD2 (5 bases). In germline, CDR1 is KGHSH, CDR2 LQKENI. This CDR3 is built from 15 residues. V was trimmed by 2 bases and J by 3 bases, leaving 14 bases between them. CDR3 loop: CASSPAGKDGYEQYF. The CDR3 DNA is TGTGCCAGCTCACCAGCCGGGAAAGATGGCTACGAGCAGTACTTC.

The rearrangement joins TRBV18 to TRBJ1-5; perhaps TRBD1 as D (5 bases). The CDR3 extends over 17 amino acids. Trimming cost V 1 base and J 6 bases, with 19 bases left between them. Looked up from germline, CDR1 is KGHSH and CDR2 is LQKENI. In DNA, the CDR3 is TGTGCCAGCTCACCACAAATAGGAGGGGAGGGTAGTCAGCCCCAGCATTTT. It translates to CASSPQIGGEGSQPQHF.

The chain employs TRBV18 and TRBJ2-7; possibly TRBD1 for D (6 bases). The CDR3 loop spans 13 amino acids. The germline V and J ends were trimmed by 3 bases and 3 bases, with 9 bases remaining between them. Germline CDR1 and CDR2: KGHSH and LQKENI. The CDR3 is CASSPTGIYEQYV. The CDR3 DNA follows: TGTGCCAGCTCACCTACAGGGATCTACGAGCAGTACGTC.

The rearrangement uses TRBV28 and TRBJ1-6, with 9 bases that match TRBD1. With V trimmed by 5 bases and J by 4 bases, 12 bases remained unmatched. The CDR3 contains 18 residues. Per germline, CDR1 MDHEN and CDR2 SYDVKM. CDR3 in amino acids: CASSTRRRQGVYNSPLHF. The CDR3, as DNA: TGTGCCAGCAGTACCCGGCGGAGACAGGGGGTGTATAATTCACCCCTCCACTTT.

CDR3 sequence: CASVPIAGGPGTGELFF. The CDR3 coding sequence is TGTGCCAGCGTACCAATAGCGGGAGGGCCCGGCACCGGGGAGCTGTTTTTT. This chain joins TRBV19 and TRBJ2-2, with TRBD2 matching 11 bases. V gave up 9 bases and J gave up 4 bases; unmatched junction bases: 13. The CDR3 runs to 17 residues. CDR1 and CDR2 from the germline V gene are LNHDA and SQIVND (reference sequence).

Worth noting for this clone: The sample has other DNA sequences that encode this CDR3 too. This rearrangement joins TRBV15 to TRBJ2-7; perhaps TRBD1 as D (6 bases). V lost 0 bases and J lost 2, with 8 bases in between. Per the germline V gene, CDR1 is LNHNV and CDR2 is YYDKDF (reference sequence). The CDR3 loop spans 14 amino acids. The CDR3 DNA follows: TGTGCCACCAGCAGAGACAGGGGCCCCTACGAGCAGTACTTC. Translated: CATSRDRGPYEQYF.

The rearrangement uses TRBV6-5 and TRBJ1-5, with 8 bases identical to TRBD1. Germline lookup yields CDR1 MNHEY and CDR2 SVGAGI. This CDR3 is 15 amino acids long. V lost 6 bases and J lost 2; bases outside the gene matches: 6. Here the CDR3 DNA reads TGTGCCAGCAGAGACAGGGGCCGCGGCAATCAGCCCCAGCATTTT. Amino acids: CASRDRGRGNQPQHF.

V gene TRBV28 combines with J gene TRBJ2-7; 7 bases match TRBD2. Germline CDR1 and CDR2: MDHEN and SYDVKM. V was pared by 3 bases and J by 6 bases, with 11 bases of the junction left unmatched. The CDR3 totals 15 residues. This CDR3 is CASSFWAGRSIEQYF. In nucleotides, the CDR3 is TGTGCCAGCAGTTTCTGGGCCGGGAGGTCCATCGAGCAGTACTTC. Filled out from reference TRBV28 and TRBJ2-7, the complete variable domain reads DVKVTQSSRYLVKRTGEKVFLECVQDMDHENMFWYRQDPGLGLRLIYFSYDVKMKEKGDIPEGYSVSREKKERFSLILESASTNQTSMYLCASSFWAGRSIEQYFGPGTRLTVT.

The chain carries TRBV19 and TRBJ2-5; 8 bases line up with TRBD1. This CDR3 spans 13 amino acids. J gave up 4 bases and V 5 bases, and 3 bases lay outside the gene matches. Germline-derived CDR1 and CDR2 are LNHDA and SQIVND (reference sequence). The CDR3 protein is CASSPGGAETQYF. The CDR3 nucleotides read TGTGCCAGTAGTCCAGGGGGCGCAGAGACCCAGTACTTC.

The rearrangement links TRBV7-9 to TRBJ2-6, with D possibly being TRBD2 (6 bases). Trimming pared 5 bases from V and 1 base from J, leaving 9 bases between. This CDR3 has 15 amino acids. The germline V gene has CDR1 SEHNR and CDR2 FQNEAQ (reference sequence). The CDR3 spells CASSLGGSGANVLTF. The CDR3 DNA reads TGTGCCAGCAGCCTAGGAGGGTCTGGGGCCAACGTCCTGACTTTC.

This clone was detected a few times. The chain employs TRBV27 and TRBJ1-6; perhaps TRBD1 as D (5 bases). V lost 4 bases to trimming and J lost 9 bases, with 22 bases between them. Germline V gene data show CDR1 as MNHEY and CDR2 as SMNVEV (reference sequence). The CDR3 sequence is 17 residues long. The CDR3 DNA sequence: TGTGCCAGCAGTTCACTATCAAGGGGATTTAAGGGTTCACCCCTCCACTTT. As protein: CASSSLSRGFKGSPLHF.

V and J are TRBV24-1 and TRBJ2-1, with TRBD1 as a possible D gene (5 bases). Trimming shortened V by 9 bases and J by 1 base, and 9 bases separated the two germline ends. This CDR3 has 13 amino acids. Germline CDR1 reads KGHDR; CDR2 reads SFDVKD. CDR3 bases: TGTGCCACCCAAGGGGCTTCCTACAATGAGCAGTTCTTC. This translates into CATQGASYNEQFF.

The rearrangement joins TRBV11-3 to TRBJ1-2; D remains ambiguous. Germline CDR1 and CDR2: SGHNT and YENEEA. Trimming removed 5 bases at V and 2 bases at J, with 12 bases between. The length of the CDR3 is 14 residues. CDR3 amino acids: CASSRPRENYGYTF. The CDR3 DNA reads as TGTGCCAGCAGCCGGCCTCGGGAGAACTATGGCTACACCTTC.

The CDR3: CSVTGGDGYEQYV. The CDR3 DNA reads as TGCAGCGTAACAGGGGGCGATGGATACGAGCAGTACGTC. This chain connects TRBV29-1 to TRBJ2-7, with 9 bases that match TRBD1. Germline lookup yields CDR1 SQVTM and CDR2 ANQGSEA. The CDR3 covers 13 residues. V lost 6 bases and J lost 4; bases outside the gene matches: 7.

The CDR3 nucleotides are TGTGCCACCTCGACAGGGCTGAACACCGGGGAGCTGTTTTTT. The encoded protein is CATSTGLNTGELFF. The chain links TRBV24-1 to TRBJ2-2; 7 bases fit TRBD1. Germline V lookup: CDR1 KGHDR, CDR2 SFDVKD. The junction had 4 bases not matched to a gene; V was cut back by 9 bases and J by 1 base. The CDR3 extends over 14 amino acids.

This clone was found a few times. The chain has TRBV7-8 and TRBJ1-1; D is ambiguous. V was clipped by 1 base and J by 7 bases, with 13 bases between them. The CDR3 has 14 amino acids. Looked up from germline, CDR1 is SGHVS and CDR2 is FQNEAQ. The CDR3 nucleotides are TGTGCCAGCAGCTTAGGTTCTCGGCGGCGTGAAGCTTTCTTT. Protein: CASSLGSRRREAFF.

The rearrangement joins TRBV11-2 to TRBJ2-1; TRBD2 is a possible D gene (6 bases). The CDR3 runs to 14 residues. Germline loops: CDR1 SGHAT, CDR2 FQNNGV. Trimming removed 5 bases at V and 8 bases at J, with 16 bases between. The CDR3 region is CASSAVLGGDEQFF. DNA for the CDR3: TGTGCCAGCAGCGCGGTTCTCGGGGGTGATGAGCAGTTCTTC.

The rearrangement links TRBV11-3 to TRBJ2-1; 7 bases agree with TRBD1. This CDR3 region has 14 residues. The V gene's germline CDR1 is SGHNT and CDR2 YENEEA. V was clipped by 3 bases and J by 9 bases; unmatched bases: 8. The CDR3 sequence is CASSFRTGEGEQFF. The CDR3 DNA reads as TGTGCCAGCAGCTTTCGTACAGGGGAAGGTGAGCAGTTCTTC.

The V gene is TRBV27, the J gene TRBJ2-7, with a tentative D call TRBD1 (6 bases). V gave up 6 bases and J gave up 4 bases, with 7 bases separating them. CDR3 size: 11 residues. From germline, CDR1 is MNHEY and CDR2 SMNVEV (reference sequence). The CDR3: CASSTGYEQYF. DNA of the CDR3: TGTGCCAGCAGCACAGGGTACGAGCAGTACTTC.

The V call is TRBV7-9, the J call TRBJ2-5; 7 bases match TRBD2. The CDR3 is 15 amino acids. V trimming: 5 bases; J trimming: 3 bases; junction bases outside the gene matches: 9. The germline V gene has CDR1 SEHNR and CDR2 FQNEAQ (reference sequence). The CDR3 DNA sequence: TGTGCCAGCAGCGGGCCACGGGAGGCAAAAGAGACCCAGTACTTC. Translating gives CASSGPREAKETQYF.

The V gene is TRBV15, the J gene TRBJ2-7, with 7 bases that match TRBD2. CDR1 LNHNV and CDR2 YYDKDF come from the germline V gene (reference sequence). The ends lost 0 bases at V and 2 bases at J; junction bases unmatched: 10. The CDR3 has 17 amino acids. CDR3 nucleotides: TGTGCCACCAGCAGAGATCGGGGAGGGGTCATTCCCTACGAGCAGTACTTC. Translation: CATSRDRGGVIPYEQYF. Together with reference TRBV15 and TRBJ2-7, the CDR3 gives the full variable domain: DAMVIQNPRYQVTQFGKPVTLSCSQTLNHNVMYWYQQKSSQAPKLLFHYYDKDFNNEADTPDNFQSRRPNTSFCFLDIRSPGLGDTAMYLCATSRDRGGVIPYEQYFGPGTRLTVT.

The chain is built from TRBV27 and TRBJ2-1; D gene uncertain. This CDR3 has 16 amino acids. Germline V gene data show CDR1 as MNHEY and CDR2 as SMNVEV (reference sequence). The V and J ends lost 4 bases and 0 bases respectively, with 13 bases between them. CDR3 sequence reads: CASSSLKTSSYNEQFF. CDR3 DNA: TGTGCCAGCAGTTCCCTTAAGACAAGCTCCTACAATGAGCAGTTCTTC.

This clone appeared once. The chain joins TRBV10-3 to TRBJ2-5, with 12 bases identical to TRBD2. The CDR3 loop spans 15 amino acids. V lost 4 bases and J lost 1; bases outside the gene matches: 1. CDR1 and CDR2 from the germline V gene are ENHRY and SYGVKD. This CDR3 reads CAISGGLAGQETQYF. The CDR3 region has the DNA TGTGCCATCAGTGGGGGACTAGCGGGCCAAGAGACCCAGTACTTC.

Within the sample, this clone is medium-sized. This rearrangement joins TRBV5-1 to TRBJ2-7; 12 nucleotides line up with TRBD2. From germline, CDR1 is SGHRS and CDR2 YFSETQ. The J segment lost 4 bases and the V segment lost 10 bases, leaving 9 bases of the junction unmatched. The CDR3 is made up of 14 amino acids. In DNA form, the CDR3 reads TGCGCCTGTACCCCGGGACTAGCGGGTTACGAGCAGTACTTC. Protein product: CACTPGLAGYEQYF.